The 15 T cell receptor beta chains below all came from one sample that was sequenced in a study of T cell repertoires in cytomegalovirus infection. From the reads, TCRdb called clonotypes with MiXCR, one entry per CDR3 protein. The table lists approximately 150,000 distinct CDR3 sequences, about 6.5% of them singletons. Sequencing used PBMCs. The receptors shown here come from a human donor in good health (CMV status not recorded). Some clones in this sample may be carry-over from other donors' samples.

This clonotype was counted many times. This chain uses TRBV4-2 with TRBJ1-1; maybe TRBD1 (5 bases). Per the germline V gene, CDR1 is LGHNA and CDR2 is YNFKEQ. The CDR3 extends over 15 amino acids. The V end lost 0 bases, the J end lost 5 bases, and 13 bases lay between the germline ends. The CDR3 DNA reads TGTGCCAGCAGCCAAGATGAGACAGCTAGGACTGAAGCTTTCTTT. Translated: CASSQDETARTEAFF.

The table lists this clonotype with many counts. The gene calls are TRBV7-6 and TRBJ1-3, with no clear D. Trimming took 1 base from V and 4 from J, leaving 14 bases between them. Germline V gene lookup returns CDR1 SGHVS and CDR2 FNYEAQ. This CDR3 region has 16 residues. CDR3 region: CASSLGLGKPGNTIYF. As DNA, the CDR3 is TGTGCCAGCAGCTTAGGACTGGGGAAGCCAGGAAACACCATATATTTT.

This clonotype appeared many times. The gene calls are TRBV7-9 and TRBJ2-3; 9 bases are a match to TRBD2. Germline V gene lookup returns CDR1 SEHNR and CDR2 FQNEAQ (reference sequence). This CDR3 spans 15 amino acids. V lost 5 bases and J lost 2; bases outside the gene matches: 5. CDR3 DNA: TGTGCCAGCAGCCGGAGCGGGGGGAACACAGATACGCAGTATTTT. Its translation is CASSRSGGNTDTQYF.

The chain couples TRBV28 to TRBJ1-2, with D maybe TRBD1 (5 bases). Germline V gene sequence: CDR1 MDHEN, CDR2 SYDVKM. Between the trimmed V and J ends, which lost 1 base and 3 bases, there was a span of 15 bases. The CDR3 covers 16 residues. CDR3 in amino acids: CASSLLAGVGDYGYTF. CDR3 DNA: TGTGCCAGCAGTTTATTGGCGGGGGTGGGGGACTATGGCTACACCTTC.

Notes on this clonotype: Germline is not matched at one junction end, which may reflect a read error. V is TRBV29-1 and J is TRBJ2-1; D possibly uses TRBD1 or TRBD2 (5 bases each). The CDR3 runs 14 residues. CDR1 and CDR2 from the germline V gene are SQVTM and ANQGSEA. CDR3 bases: TGCAGCATTGAAGAAGGCTTTGTGCAGCAGGGAGAGACCTTC. It encodes CSIEEGFVQQGETF.

This clonotype was detected many times. The V call is TRBV7-3, the J call TRBJ2-5; 11 bases line up with TRBD1. The J segment lost 4 bases and the V segment lost 4 bases, leaving 5 bases of the junction unmatched. The CDR3 loop spans 15 amino acids. CDR1 is SGHTA and CDR2 is FQGTGA in the germline V gene. Here the CDR3 reads CASSSTGTGGETQYF. The DNA of the CDR3 is TGTGCCAGCAGCTCCACCGGGACAGGGGGAGAGACCCAGTACTTC. Looking up the rest from reference TRBV7-3 and TRBJ2-5 gives the full variable domain: GAGVSQTPSNKVTEKGKYVELRCDPISGHTALYWYRQSLGQGPEFLIYFQGTGAADDSGLPNDRFFAVRPEGSVSTLKIQRTERGDSAVYLCASSSTGTGGETQYFGPGTRLLVL.

At least ten counts were recorded for this clonotype. V is TRBV20-1 and J is TRBJ2-1; a weak D match, TRBD2 (6 bases). The V gene lost 0 bases and the J gene lost 3 bases, with 12 bases spanning the gap. This CDR3 is 15 amino acids long. Germline CDR1 DFQATT, CDR2 SNEGSKA (reference sequence). This CDR3 is CSARDMGLHYNEQFF. The DNA of the CDR3 is TGCAGTGCTAGAGATATGGGACTCCACTACAATGAGCAGTTCTTC.

This clonotype showed up just a few times. The germline gene is not matched at one end of the junction; a read error may be the cause. The V gene is TRBV29-1, the J gene TRBJ2-7, with D possibly being TRBD1 (6 bases). Germline CDR1 SQVTM, CDR2 ANQGSEA. This CDR3 region has 10 residues. CDR3 loop: CSVRSGQANF. The CDR3 DNA follows: TGCAGCGTCAGATCGGGACAAGCGAACTTC.

Only a few counts were recorded for this clonotype. This rearrangement joins TRBV28 to TRBJ1-5; tentatively, D is TRBD1 (5 bases). The CDR3 has 15 residues. Trimming stripped 7 bases from V and 4 bases from J, with 17 bases between. CDR1 is MDHEN and CDR2 is SYDVKM in the germline V gene. For the CDR3, the DNA is TGTGCCAGCATCCCCGGGGGATTTGCAAATCAGCCCCAGCATTTT. Translation: CASIPGGFANQPQHF.

The table lists this clonotype with many counts. J is TRBJ2-7 and V is TRBV7-3; D uncertain. CDR3 size: 14 residues. The germline gives CDR1 SGHTA, CDR2 FQGTGA. The V and J ends lost 3 bases and 5 bases respectively, with 14 bases between them. The CDR3, as DNA: TGTGCCAGCAGCTTCTCTGGAGATCCAAACGAGCAGTACTTC. Protein: CASSFSGDPNEQYF.

This chain links TRBV20-1 with TRBJ1-4; maybe TRBD1 (6 bases). The CDR3 consists of 13 residues. From germline, CDR1 is DFQATT and CDR2 SNEGSKA (reference sequence). The V and J ends lost 3 bases and 7 bases respectively, with 12 bases between them. CDR3 region: CSASLQGGEKLFF. In DNA, the CDR3 is TGCAGTGCTAGCTTACAGGGAGGTGAAAAACTGTTTTTT.

In its sample, this clonotype was seen many times. V gene TRBV7-3 combines with J gene TRBJ1-1; no clear D gene. CDR1 is SGHTA, CDR2 FQGTGA, per germline. The CDR3 runs to 14 residues. Trimming took off 4 bases at V and 6 bases at J, with 15 bases between the two ends. CDR3 protein: CASSSVGPVSEAFF. The CDR3 bases are TGTGCCAGCAGCTCCGTTGGCCCAGTTTCTGAAGCTTTCTTT.

This clonotype was found many times. The chain has TRBV6-2 or TRBV6-3 and TRBJ1-5; 10 positions agree with TRBD1. Germline CDR1 reads MNHEY; CDR2 reads SVGEGT. V lost 5 bases, J lost 2 bases, and 9 bases stayed unmatched. The CDR3 runs to 17 residues. This CDR3 reads CASSRDRGASGNQPQHF. The CDR3 region has the DNA TGTGCCAGCAGTCGGGACAGGGGAGCGTCGGGCAATCAGCCCCAGCATTTT.

At least ten counts were recorded for this clonotype. V and J are TRBV11-3 and TRBJ2-5, with 7 nucleotides matching TRBD1. The CDR3 runs 14 residues. J was trimmed by 1 base and V by 4 bases; bases with no gene match: 3. The germline V gene has CDR1 SGHNT and CDR2 YENEEA. The CDR3 nucleotides are TGTGCCAGCAGCTCGGGGACAGCCCAAGAGACCCAGTACTTC. Protein: CASSSGTAQETQYF.

The gene calls are TRBV20-1 and TRBJ1-6; weak D call: TRBD1 (5 bases). The ends were cut back, 2 bases at V and 10 bases at J, with 15 bases in the middle. The CDR3 extends over 14 amino acids. Per the germline V gene, CDR1 is DFQATT and CDR2 is SNEGSKA (reference sequence). CDR3 DNA: TGCAGTGCTAGAATCGGGACCAAAGAGTCACCCCTCCACTTT. This encodes CSARIGTKESPLHF.